Following are 27 T cell receptor beta chains from one sample sequenced in a study of OX40 agonist ivuxolimab in advanced cancers. Measured with immunoSEQ multiplex PCR; TCRdb has only the in-frame clones, and not every one. The profile shows 13,000 or so clones, more than 75% of them singletons. The input for sequencing was CD4+ or CD8+ T cells sorted from blood, taken in a trial of the OX40 agonist ivuxolimab. The receptors here all came from an adult with an advanced solid tumor such as melanoma, head and neck, liver or kidney cancer.

V is TRBV7-8 and J is TRBJ2-3, with TRBD1 matching over 10 bases. V lost 4 bases and J lost 3; bases outside the gene matches: 1. Germline CDR1 is SGHVS and CDR2 is FQNEAQ. CDR3 length: 14 residues. As DNA, the CDR3 is TGTGCCAGCAGCTGGACAGGGGGGACAGATACGCAGTATTTT. It encodes CASSWTGGTDTQYF.

The V call is TRBV9, the J call TRBJ2-7, with a weak D call TRBD2 (5 bases). Germline values: CDR1 SGDLS, CDR2 YYNGEE. The CDR3 sequence is 14 residues long. V lost 4 bases, J lost 0 bases, and 11 bases lay in between. This chain's CDR3 is CASSPGGFSYEQYF. The DNA for the CDR3 is TGTGCCAGCAGCCCTGGCGGGTTCTCCTACGAGCAGTACTTC.

The J gene is TRBJ1-1, the V gene TRBV5-4; D is uncertain. This CDR3 is built from 14 residues. CDR1 and CDR2 (germline): SGHNT, YYREEE (reference sequence). The V end lost 1 base, the J end lost 3 bases, and 10 bases lay between the germline ends. CDR3 protein: CASSLQAPDTEAFF. The CDR3 nucleotides read TGTGCCAGCAGCTTGCAGGCCCCAGACACTGAAGCTTTCTTT.

The rearrangement joins TRBV28 to TRBJ2-2, with no clear D. CDR3 size: 16 residues. V dropped 10 bases and J dropped 0 bases, with 18 bases sitting between them. Germline V gene data show CDR1 as MDHEN and CDR2 as SYDVKM. The CDR3 DNA sequence: TGTGCCACCGCCACAGATGTAATCTCGAACACCGGGGAGCTGTTTTTT. Its translation: CATATDVISNTGELFF.

There are a few counts of this clone. The V and J genes are TRBV15 and TRBJ2-3; 10 positions match TRBD2. V gave up 0 bases and J gave up 4 bases; unmatched junction bases: 4. This CDR3 region has 16 residues. Germline lookup yields CDR1 LNHNV and CDR2 YYDKDF (reference sequence). CDR3: CATSREGLAGADTQYF. CDR3 nucleotide sequence: TGTGCCACCAGCAGAGAGGGGCTAGCGGGAGCAGATACGCAGTATTTT.

This chain uses TRBV7-8 with TRBJ2-7; D is possibly TRBD2 (7 bases). V was trimmed by 8 bases and J by 5 bases, leaving 13 bases between them. Germline V gene data show CDR1 as SGHVS and CDR2 as FQNEAQ. The CDR3 extends over 12 amino acids. The CDR3 DNA is TGTGCCAGCCTCCCGGGGGGCGACGAGCAGTACTTC. This encodes CASLPGGDEQYF.

DNA for the CDR3: TGTGCCAGCAGTTCCTCCGGATACCTAGGGGGAGTTCGGAACACTGAAGCTTTCTTT. Protein product: CASSSSGYLGGVRNTEAFF. The chain carries TRBV28 and TRBJ1-1, with D perhaps matching TRBD1 (6 bases). The CDR3 runs to 19 residues. CDR1 MDHEN and CDR2 SYDVKM come from the germline V gene. Trimming removed 4 bases at V and 1 base at J, with 25 bases between. Filled out from reference TRBV28 and TRBJ1-1, the complete variable domain reads DVKVTQSSRYLVKRTGEKVFLECVQDMDHENMFWYRQDPGLGLRLIYFSYDVKMKEKGDIPEGYSVSREKKERFSLILESASTNQTSMYLCASSSSGYLGGVRNTEAFFGQGTRLTVV.

The chain joins TRBV7-9 to TRBJ2-7, with 11 bases identical to TRBD1. V lost 5 bases to trimming and J lost 5 bases; unmatched junction nucleotides: 8. Germline assignment: CDR1 SEHNR and CDR2 FQNEAQ (reference sequence). The CDR3 totals 15 residues. The CDR3 nucleotides are TGTGCCAGCAGCCCCAGGTGGACAGGGGGCAACGAGCAGTACTTC. It translates to CASSPRWTGGNEQYF.

The chain joins TRBV10-2 to TRBJ1-4; D possibly corresponds to TRBD1 (5 bases). The CDR3 loop spans 13 amino acids. Trimming shortened V by 5 bases and J by 6 bases, and 10 bases separated the two germline ends. CDR1 is WSHSY and CDR2 is SAAADI in the germline V gene. CDR3 DNA sequence: TGCGCCAGCAGTACAGGTCCCTATGAAAAACTGTTTTTT. This encodes CASSTGPYEKLFF.

This clone has just a few counts. The chain recombines TRBV4-1 with TRBJ1-1; D gene ambiguous. Germline CDR1 and CDR2: MGHRA and YSYEKL. V was shortened by 0 bases and J by 3 bases, with 2 bases between the two germline ends. The CDR3 extends over 12 amino acids. CDR3 DNA sequence: TGCGCCAGCAGCCAAGAATACACTGAAGCTTTCTTT. Protein product: CASSQEYTEAFF.

This clone was seen only once. The DNA of the CDR3 is TGCGCCAGCAGCCCCGGGACAGGGACTGAAGCTTTCTTT. Translated: CASSPGTGTEAFF. The V call is TRBV5-1, the J call TRBJ1-1, with TRBD1 matching over 9 bases. Germline V lookup: CDR1 SGHRS, CDR2 YFSETQ. V dropped 4 bases and J dropped 5; count of bases not matched to a gene: 3. This CDR3 contains 13 residues.

This chain uses TRBV27 with TRBJ1-5; no definite D call. V was clipped by 8 bases and J by 7 bases, with 21 bases between them. CDR1 and CDR2 from the germline V gene are MNHEY and SMNVEV (reference sequence). This CDR3 comprises 15 residues. CDR3 sequence: CASSMGTLVGQPQHF. DNA for the CDR3: TGTGCCAGCTCAATGGGTACCCTCGTGGGGCAGCCCCAGCATTTT.

The chain uses TRBV2 and TRBJ1-3; D remains ambiguous. Germline loops: CDR1 SNHLY, CDR2 FYNNEI. The V gene lost 6 bases and the J gene lost 6 bases, with 6 bases spanning the gap. CDR3 length: 11 residues. For the CDR3, the DNA is TGTGCCAGCAGAGTAGAAAACACCATATATTTT. Protein sequence: CASRVENTIYF.

This clone was counted a single time. This sequence joins TRBV10-2 and TRBJ2-3; 7 nucleotides match TRBD1. The CDR3 is 13 residues long. Trimming took 6 bases from V and 1 from J; bases not matched to a gene: 1. CDR1 and CDR2 (germline): WSHSY, SAAADI. The CDR3 sequence is CASRGTGTDTQYF. The CDR3 DNA is TGCGCCAGCAGGGGGACAGGCACAGATACGCAGTATTTT.

This rearrangement joins TRBV7-2 to TRBJ1-6; TRBD1 is a possible D gene (5 bases). Germline lookup yields CDR1 SGHTA and CDR2 FQGNSA. The CDR3 has 15 amino acids. V dropped 0 bases and J dropped 6 bases, with 9 bases sitting between them. CDR3 residues: CASSLAGAGNSPLHF. CDR3 nucleotide sequence: TGTGCCAGCAGCTTAGCAGGGGCAGGTAATTCACCCCTCCACTTT.

This CDR3 reads CASSEAPDRAHVYGYTF. The DNA of the CDR3 is TGTGCCAGCAGTGAAGCCCCCGACAGGGCTCACGTCTATGGCTACACCTTC. This sequence joins TRBV6-1 and TRBJ1-2, with TRBD1 matching over 7 bases. The CDR3 consists of 17 residues. CDR1 and CDR2 from the germline V gene are MNHNS and SASEGT. The ends lost 0 bases at V and 4 bases at J; junction bases unmatched: 11.

The chain combines TRBV11-2 with TRBJ1-2; maybe TRBD1 (5 bases). The V gene lost 3 bases and the J gene lost 4 bases, with 15 bases spanning the gap. Looked up from germline, CDR1 is SGHAT and CDR2 is FQNNGV. CDR3 length equals 15 residues. The chain's CDR3 is CASSFSGTPPYGYTF. Written as DNA, the CDR3 is TGTGCCAGCAGCTTTTCCGGGACTCCCCCCTATGGCTACACCTTC.

This chain uses TRBV19 with TRBJ1-5, with D maybe TRBD1 (5 bases). In germline, CDR1 is LNHDA, CDR2 SQIVND (reference sequence). Trimming removed 9 bases at V and 2 bases at J, with 14 bases between. The CDR3 is 14 amino acids. CDR3 coding DNA: TGTGCCAGCCGGTACGAAGGGGGCAATCAGCCCCAGCATTTT. Amino acids: CASRYEGGNQPQHF.

The chain recombines TRBV27 with TRBJ1-2; the match to TRBD1 covers 8 bases. Trimming took 6 bases from V and 5 from J; bases not matched to a gene: 11. The CDR3 runs 15 residues. Germline assignment: CDR1 MNHEY and CDR2 SMNVEV (reference sequence). The CDR3 nucleotides read TGTGCCAGCAGACCAGGGGGCGCGGTTTGGTATGGCTACACCTTC. Translation gives CASRPGGAVWYGYTF.

This sequence joins TRBV6-1 and TRBJ2-7, with D perhaps TRBD2 (5 bases). The CDR3 is made up of 13 amino acids. With 4 bases removed from V and 0 bases from J, the gap between germline ends came to 7 bases. From germline, CDR1 is MNHNS and CDR2 SASEGT. As DNA, the CDR3 is TGTGCCAGCAGTGGGACTTACTCCTACGAGCAGTACTTC. Translation: CASSGTYSYEQYF.

The chain uses TRBV11-2 and TRBJ2-1; no reliable D call. With 3 bases removed from V and 8 bases from J, the gap between germline ends came to 5 bases. Germline CDR1 SGHAT, CDR2 FQNNGV. This CDR3 region has 11 residues. The CDR3 loop is CASSFRDEQFF. The CDR3 coding sequence is TGTGCCAGCAGCTTTAGAGATGAGCAGTTCTTC.

The chain is built from TRBV7-9 and TRBJ2-3; D gene uncertain. CDR1 is SEHNR, CDR2 FQNEAQ, per germline (reference sequence). V was shortened by 2 bases and J by 3 bases, with 12 bases between the two germline ends. This CDR3 comprises 15 residues. CDR3: CASSLQVQDTDTQYF. CDR3 DNA sequence: TGTGCCAGCAGCTTACAGGTACAAGATACAGATACGCAGTATTTT.

The chain has TRBV28 and TRBJ1-5; TRBD1 matches at 8 bases. The CDR3 runs to 16 residues. The V gene end was trimmed by 1 base and the J gene end by 6 bases; junction bases not matched to a gene: 8. CDR1 MDHEN and CDR2 SYDVKM come from the germline V gene. The CDR3 region is CASSLLGQVGGQPQHF. The CDR3 bases are TGTGCCAGCAGTTTATTGGGACAGGTCGGAGGTCAGCCCCAGCATTTT.

This chain joins TRBV28 and TRBJ2-7, with unresolved D. V lost 6 bases and J lost 3, with 12 bases in between. Germline CDR1 is MDHEN and CDR2 is SYDVKM. The CDR3 has 13 amino acids. This CDR3 reads CASSFGEIYEQYF. The CDR3 DNA is TGTGCCAGCAGCTTCGGAGAAATCTACGAGCAGTACTTC.

The chain employs TRBV29-1 and TRBJ2-1; TRBD2 agrees at 9 bases. After removal of 0 bases from V and 6 bases from J, the junction contained 9 bases not matched to a gene. The V gene's germline CDR1 is SQVTM and CDR2 ANQGSEA. The CDR3 is 16 residues long. For the CDR3, the DNA is TGCAGCGTTGAAGATAGTCTAGCGGGATTTCTCAATGAGCAGTTCTTC. This codes for CSVEDSLAGFLNEQFF.

The chain recombines TRBV11-2 with TRBJ2-3, with D hard to call. The V gene lost 1 base and the J gene lost 0 bases, with 2 bases spanning the gap. This CDR3 comprises 13 residues. Germline lookup yields CDR1 SGHAT and CDR2 FQNNGV. The CDR3 loop is CASSLVSTDTQYF. The CDR3 DNA reads as TGTGCCAGCAGCTTAGTGAGCACAGATACGCAGTATTTT.

V usage is TRBV5-4 and J usage is TRBJ2-7; weak D call: TRBD2 (6 bases). Germline V lookup: CDR1 SGHNT, CDR2 YYREEE (reference sequence). Trimming pared 4 bases from V and 0 bases from J, leaving 11 bases between. This CDR3 contains 14 residues. The CDR3 sequence is CASSEQRASYEQYF. CDR3 bases: TGTGCCAGCAGCGAACAGCGGGCCTCCTACGAGCAGTACTTC.